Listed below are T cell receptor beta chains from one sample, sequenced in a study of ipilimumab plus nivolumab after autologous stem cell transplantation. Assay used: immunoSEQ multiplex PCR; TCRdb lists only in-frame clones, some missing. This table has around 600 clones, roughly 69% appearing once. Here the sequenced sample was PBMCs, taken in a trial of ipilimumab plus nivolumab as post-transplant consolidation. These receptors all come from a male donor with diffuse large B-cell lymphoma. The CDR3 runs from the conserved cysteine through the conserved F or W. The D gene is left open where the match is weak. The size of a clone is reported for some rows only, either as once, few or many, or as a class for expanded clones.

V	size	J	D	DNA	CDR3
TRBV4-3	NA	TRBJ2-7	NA	TGCGCCAGCAGCCAAGACAGAACTACCTACGAGCAGTACTTC	CASSQDRTTYEQYF
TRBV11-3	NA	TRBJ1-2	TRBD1	TGTGCCAGCAGCGTAGACAGGGCGGGGATGGACTATGGCTACACCTTC	CASSVDRAGMDYGYTF
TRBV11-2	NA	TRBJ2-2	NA	TGTGCCAGCAGCTTAGTAGGGGGGGCCGGGGAGCTGTTTTTT	CASSLVGGAGELFF
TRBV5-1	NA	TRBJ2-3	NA	TGCGCCAGTCAGCAAGGGGGATCCCGCACAGATACGCAGTATTTT	CASQQGGSRTDTQYF
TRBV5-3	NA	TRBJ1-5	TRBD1	TGTGCCAGCAGCTTAGGTAGACAGGGGAATCAGCCCCAGCATTTT	CASSLGRQGNQPQHF
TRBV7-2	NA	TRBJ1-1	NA	TGTGCCAGCAGCTTAGACTGGGGCAGGGGTTCCACTGAAGCTTTCTTT	CASSLDWGRGSTEAFF
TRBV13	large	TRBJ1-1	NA	TGTGCCAGCAGCCCCGGGGGCTTTGGCACTGAAGCTTTCTTT	CASSPGGFGTEAFF
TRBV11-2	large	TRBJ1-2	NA	TGTGCCAGCAGCCGGACGACTAACTATGGCTACACCTTC	CASSRTTNYGYTF
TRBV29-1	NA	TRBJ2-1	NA	TGCAGCGTTTGGAGGTTTGGGGACACGGGGTTTGTGTGGGGTATGTTCTTC	CSVWRFGDTGFVWGMFF
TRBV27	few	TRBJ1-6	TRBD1	TGTGCCAGCTCGGACAGGGGTGATTCACCCCTCCACTTT	CASSDRGDSPLHF
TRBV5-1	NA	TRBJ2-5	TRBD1	TGCGCCAGCAGCTTGGCTCGTGCAGGGGGCGCGGAGACCCAGTACTTC	CASSLARAGGAETQYF
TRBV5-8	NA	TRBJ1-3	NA	TGTGCCAGCAGCTTATCTCCAGGGTTAAGAAACACCATATATTTT	CASSLSPGLRNTIYF
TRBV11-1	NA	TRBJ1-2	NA	TGTGCCAGCAGTGAAATGTGGATTCGGAACGTCGACTATGGCTACACCTTC	CASSEMWIRNVDYGYTF
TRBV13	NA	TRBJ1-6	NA	TGTGCCAGCAGACTCGGCTCCTATAATTCACCCCTCCACTTT	CASRLGSYNSPLHF
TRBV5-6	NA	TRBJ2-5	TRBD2	TGTGCCAGCAGCTTAGTAAAATATAGCGGGGGGAAAGAGACCCAGTACTTC	CASSLVKYSGGKETQYF
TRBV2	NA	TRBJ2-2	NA	TGTGCCAGCAAAACTTTAGGGGGACTCACCGGGGAGCTGTTTTTT	CASKTLGGLTGELFF
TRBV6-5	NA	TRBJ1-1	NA	TGTGCCAGCAGGCCTGTTACAGGGTGGTACACTGAAGCTTTCTTT	CASRPVTGWYTEAFF
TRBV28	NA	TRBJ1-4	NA	TGTGCCAGCAGTTTTGACAGCGAAGCAACTAATGAAAAACTGTTTTTT	CASSFDSEATNEKLFF
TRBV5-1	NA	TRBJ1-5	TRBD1	TGCGCCAGCAGCGCTGGATCCGGGACAGAAAATCAGCCCCAGCATTTT	CASSAGSGTENQPQHF
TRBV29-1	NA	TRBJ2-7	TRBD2	TGCAGCGTTGTAGCTAGCGGGGGCGGCGAGCAGTACTTC	CSVVASGGGEQYF
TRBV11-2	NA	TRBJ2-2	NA	TGTGCCAGCAGCCCAAGAACAGCGACAAACACCGGGGAGCTGTTTTTT	CASSPRTATNTGELFF
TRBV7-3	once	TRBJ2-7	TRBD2	TGTGCCAGCACCTCACCGGGACTAGCGTTTGAGCAGTACTTC	CASTSPGLAFEQYF
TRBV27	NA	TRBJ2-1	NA	TGTGCCAGCAGTCCCGTACGGGTGACGGGGTCCTACAATGAGCAGTTCTTC	CASSPVRVTGSYNEQFF
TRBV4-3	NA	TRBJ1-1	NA	TGCGCCAGCAGCCGAGGAGGGGGGACTGAAGCTTTCTTT	CASSRGGGTEAFF
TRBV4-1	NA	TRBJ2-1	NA	TGCGCCAGCAGCCAAGATCACCGGGGCGATGAGCAGTTCTTC	CASSQDHRGDEQFF
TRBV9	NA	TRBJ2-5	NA	TGTGCCAGCAGCGTACAGGAACAAGAGACCCAGTACTTC	CASSVQEQETQYF
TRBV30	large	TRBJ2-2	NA	TGTGCCTGGAGTGTTAGTCGGCGGGGCACCGGGGAGCTGTTTTTT	CAWSVSRRGTGELFF
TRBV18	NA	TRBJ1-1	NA	TGTGCCAGCTCACCATCCGAAGGGGCAAACACTGAAGCTTTCTTT	CASSPSEGANTEAFF
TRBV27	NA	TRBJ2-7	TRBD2	TGTGCCAGCAGTCAAGAGCGGGGGGCGTCCTACGAGCAGTACTTC	CASSQERGASYEQYF
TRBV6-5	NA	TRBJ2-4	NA	TGTGCCAGCAGTCCCCTACAGAGAGAAAACATTCAGTACTTC	CASSPLQRENIQYF
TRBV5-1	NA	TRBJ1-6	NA	TGCGCCAGCAGCTTGTCCGGGCCCAATTCACCCCTCCACTTT	CASSLSGPNSPLHF
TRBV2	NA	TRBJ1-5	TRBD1	TGTGCCAGCGCAAGACAGGGGACGTTTAGCAATCAGCCCCAGCATTTT	CASARQGTFSNQPQHF
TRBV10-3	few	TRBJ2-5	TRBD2	TGTGCCATCAGCCCCGGGCGTCTAGCGGGGTTTATCGAGACCCAGTACTTC	CAISPGRLAGFIETQYF
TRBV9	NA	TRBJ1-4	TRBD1	TGTGCCAGCAGCCCCGGGACAGGGAAGAGTGAAAAACTGTTTTTT	CASSPGTGKSEKLFF
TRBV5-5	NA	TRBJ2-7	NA	TGTGCCAGCAGCTCGGGACGGACATACTCCTACGAGCAGTACTTC	CASSSGRTYSYEQYF
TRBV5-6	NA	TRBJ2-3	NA	TGTGCCAGCAGCTTGGGGCCCACCGGCACAGATACGCAGTATTTT	CASSLGPTGTDTQYF
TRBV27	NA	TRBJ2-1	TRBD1	TGTGCCAGCAGTTTAATCGGGACAGGGGGCCGCAATGAGCAGTTCTTC	CASSLIGTGGRNEQFF
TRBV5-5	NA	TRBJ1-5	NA	TGTGCCAGCAGCTGGGGTGGTAATCAGCCCCAGCATTTT	CASSWGGNQPQHF
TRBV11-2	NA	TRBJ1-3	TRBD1	TGTGCCAGCAGCCTTAAACCGGGACAGGGGGCAAACACCATATATTTT	CASSLKPGQGANTIYF
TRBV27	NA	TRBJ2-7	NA	TGTGCCAGCAGTTTATTTGGGGGGTACGAGCAGTACTTC	CASSLFGGYEQYF
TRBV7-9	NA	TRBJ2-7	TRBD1	TGTGCCAGCAGCTTGGGGACAGGAGGTTTCTACGAGCAGTACTTC	CASSLGTGGFYEQYF
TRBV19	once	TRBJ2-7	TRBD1	TGTGCCAGTAGTATAGCCGGGACAGGGAACTACGAGCAGTACTTC	CASSIAGTGNYEQYF
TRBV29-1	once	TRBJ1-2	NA	TGCAGCGTTGAGCAGGGCAAATATGGCTACACCTTC	CSVEQGKYGYTF
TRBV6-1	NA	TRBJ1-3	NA	TGTGCCAGCAGTTTTGGACGGGTCTCTGGAAACACCATATATTTT	CASSFGRVSGNTIYF
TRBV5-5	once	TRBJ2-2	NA	TGTGCCAGCAGCTTACAGACAGAGAACACCGGGGAGCTGTTTTTT	CASSLQTENTGELFF
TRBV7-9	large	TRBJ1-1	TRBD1	TGTGCCAGCAGCCAGGACAGGGGTGAAGCTTTCTTT	CASSQDRGEAFF